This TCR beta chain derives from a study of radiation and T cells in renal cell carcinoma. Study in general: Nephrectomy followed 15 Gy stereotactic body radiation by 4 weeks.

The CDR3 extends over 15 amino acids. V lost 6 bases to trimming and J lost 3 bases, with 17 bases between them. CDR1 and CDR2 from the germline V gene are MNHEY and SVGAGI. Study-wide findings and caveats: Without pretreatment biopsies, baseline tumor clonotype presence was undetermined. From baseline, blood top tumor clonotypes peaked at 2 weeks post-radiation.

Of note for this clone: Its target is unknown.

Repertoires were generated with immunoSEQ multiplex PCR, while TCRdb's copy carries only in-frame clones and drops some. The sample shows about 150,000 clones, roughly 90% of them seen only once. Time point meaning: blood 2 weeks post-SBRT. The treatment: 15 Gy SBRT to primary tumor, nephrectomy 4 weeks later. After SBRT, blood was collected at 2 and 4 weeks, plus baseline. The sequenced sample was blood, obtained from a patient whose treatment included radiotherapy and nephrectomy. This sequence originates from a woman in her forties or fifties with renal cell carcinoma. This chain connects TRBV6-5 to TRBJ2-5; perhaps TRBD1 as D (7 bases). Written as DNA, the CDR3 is TGTGCCAGCAGACCAGGGGGACTTTTAAAAGAGACCCAGTACTTC. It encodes CASRPGGLLKETQYF.